This record looks at one T cell receptor beta chain sequence and its context. There are a few counts of this clone. What this receptor recognizes is not known. Base qualities were left out, and no much larger clone turns up one base away. This record belongs to a study of blood T cell repertoires in COVID-19 (TCRdb year 2020). Background for the entire study: The collaborator samples originated in the United States, Italy and Spain and spanned the acute and convalescent phases of COVID-19. Samples came from the ongoing ImmuneRACE study (first 160 participants) plus 1,254 subjects from 6 global collaborators. The repertoires were released in a freely available public database meant as a resource for research on the immune response to SARS-CoV-2. Subjects who had been exposed to COVID-19, were actively infected with it, or had recovered from it provided the deeply sampled blood TCRbeta repertoires that made up the dataset. Where HLA class I and class II types were available, the types were taken from metadata supplied by the sample provider, not from assay-based typing. The material from the prospective study consisted of cDNA or gDNA derived from T cells, B-cell-depleted T cells, or PBMCs. Nearly every sample came with metadata listing a de-identified subject ID, COVID-19 status, age in years and sex.

The investigation overall reported the following: The quantity of clinical and demographic metadata differed by source and by participant and was supplied without curation.

V is cut back by 1 base and J by 9 bases, with 6 bases in the junction unmatched. The germline V gene (reference sequence) yields LNHNV for CDR1 and YYDKDF for CDR2. The CDR3 runs 15 residues from the cysteine to the phenylalanine. The CDR3 DNA has 45 bases and is translated from base 1. Whole blood was collected in K2EDTA tubes by collaborating institutions according to the institutions' own protocols. For TCRbeta analysis, collaborators shipped samples as frozen whole blood, isolated PBMCs, or DNA extracted from either of those sample types. The immunoSEQ Assay, a bias-controlled multiplex PCR, was used to amplify TCRbeta CDR3 regions from genomic DNA. The authors processed their data as follows. Within the assay, amplification of reference gene primers was used to estimate how many nucleated cells each sample contained. Sequence reads were collapsed and filtered to measure the absolute abundance of every unique TCRbeta CDR3 rearrangement. For each sample, productive Simpson clonality was calculated by taking the square root of Simpson's diversity index across productive rearrangements. TCRdb took this table from immuneACCESS and kept in-frame rearrangements with V and J called. Such tables lack part of the clones; where checked against another copy, unresolved V genes explain under half of the gap, and the rest is unexplained. V and J calls and clone size are as listed in that table; D and trimming were resolved from the DNA. Across this sample there are about 200,000 clones, with approximately 81% seen only once. The ten biggest clones cover 6% to 9.5% of the sample.

The sequence joins TRBV15 to TRBJ2-1; a stretch of 10 junction bases matches TRBD2. Sequencing input: peripheral blood. The clonotype was recovered from a woman at least 80 years old with acute or convalescent COVID-19. The CDR3 is CATSRGSSGRGEQFF. The DNA is as follows: TGTGCCACCAGCAGAGGATCTAGCGGGAGAGGTGAGCAGTTCTTC.